Listed below are T cell receptor beta chains from one sample, sequenced in a study of cytomegalovirus exposure and HLA in healthy donors. This table comes from immunoSEQ multiplex PCR, and its TCRdb copy is limited to in-frame clones, with some not included. The sample contains around 63,000 clones, about 96% of which appear only once. Sequenced: PBMCs. These receptors all stem from a woman under 30 in good health and CMV-seronegative. The CDR3 runs from the conserved cysteine through the conserved F or W. A D gene is named only where the DNA matches it firmly. Expanded clones are given a class, and other clones once, few, many or no size at all.

len,j_gene,d_gene,abundance,v_gene,CDR3aa,CDR3nt
14,TRBJ2-3,TRBD1,-,TRBV2,CASSADRGGDTQYF,TGTGCCAGCAGTGCGGACAGGGGGGGGGATACGCAGTATTTT
9,TRBJ2-1,-,once,TRBV20-1,CSPYNEQFF,TGCAGCCCATACAATGAGCAGTTCTTC
15,TRBJ2-5,-,-,TRBV5-6,CASSQAPAGPGAQYF,TGTGCCAGCAGCCAGGCTCCGGCGGGGCCTGGGGCCCAGTACTTC
15,TRBJ2-7,TRBD2,once,TRBV11-1,CASSPWASGRGEQYF,TGTGCCAGCAGCCCTTGGGCTAGCGGGAGGGGTGAGCAGTACTTC
15,TRBJ2-7,TRBD1,-,TRBV6-6,CASSRRGQGAYEQYF,TGTGCCAGCAGTCGCCGCGGACAGGGTGCCTACGAGCAGTACTTC
15,TRBJ1-4,-,once,TRBV28,CASSSTTPGEEKLFF,TGTGCCAGCAGTTCCACGACCCCAGGGGAGGAAAAACTGTTTTTT
14,TRBJ2-7,TRBD1,-,TRBV28,CASSTRTGAYEQYF,TGTGCCAGCAGTACCCGGACAGGCGCCTACGAGCAGTACTTC
13,TRBJ2-2,-,-,TRBV28,CATPGSNTGELFF,TGTGCCACCCCGGGGTCGAACACCGGGGAGCTGTTTTTT
13,TRBJ2-3,-,once,TRBV7-2,CASSRSFIDTQYF,TGTGCCAGCAGCCGGAGTTTTATAGATACGCAGTATTTT
16,TRBJ2-7,TRBD2,-,TRBV14,CASSQLAGVGPYEQYF,TGTGCCAGCAGCCAACTAGCGGGAGTTGGCCCCTACGAGCAGTACTTC
14,TRBJ1-3,-,-,TRBV30,CAWSLGGSGNTIYF,TGTGCCTGGAGTCTAGGGGGCTCTGGAAACACCATATATTTT
14,TRBJ1-2,TRBD1,-,TRBV25-1,CASSPRTGPGGYTF,TGTGCCAGCAGTCCCCGGACAGGGCCGGGAGGCTACACCTTC
14,TRBJ1-5,-,-,TRBV5-6,CASSPGAGGQPQHF,TGTGCCAGCTCCCCAGGGGCAGGTGGTCAGCCCCAGCATTTT
14,TRBJ2-5,-,-,TRBV5-1,CASTRGAYQETQYF,TGCGCCAGCACCCGGGGGGCGTACCAAGAGACCCAGTACTTC
15,TRBJ2-1,-,-,TRBV25-1,CASSEWGLSYNEQFF,TGTGCCAGCAGTGAATGGGGGCTATCGTACAATGAGCAGTTCTTC
14,TRBJ1-1,TRBD1,-,TRBV5-5,CASSPGWTGSEAFF,TGTGCCAGCAGCCCGGGCTGGACAGGGTCTGAAGCTTTCTTT
14,TRBJ1-1,TRBD1,-,TRBV9,CASSVAAGGTEAFF,TGTGCCAGCAGCGTAGCTGCAGGGGGCACTGAAGCTTTCTTT
12,TRBJ1-1,-,-,TRBV4-3,CASSQDGGGAFF,TGCGCCAGCAGCCAAGATGGGGGGGGAGCTTTCTTT
13,TRBJ1-5,-,-,TRBV7-9,CATQGSSNQPQHF,TGTGCCACACAGGGCTCTAGCAATCAGCCCCAGCATTTT
14,TRBJ2-5,-,-,TRBV6-1,CASHKGGAGETQYF,TGTGCCAGCCACAAGGGCGGGGCGGGGGAGACCCAGTACTTC
15,TRBJ1-5,TRBD1,-,TRBV18,CASSPSQGRDQPQHF,TGTGCCAGCTCACCATCACAGGGGCGGGATCAGCCCCAGCATTTT
16,TRBJ2-7,-,-,TRBV7-9,CASSLALGQLSYEQYF,TGTGCCAGCAGCTTAGCGCTCGGACAGCTCTCCTACGAGCAGTACTTC
14,TRBJ2-7,TRBD1,-,TRBV18,CASSPRTGSYEQYF,TGTGCCAGCTCACCGAGGACAGGTTCCTACGAGCAGTACTTC
18,TRBJ2-2,TRBD2,-,TRBV15,CATSRDFGLAGGTGELFF,TGTGCCACCAGCAGAGATTTCGGGCTAGCGGGAGGGACCGGGGAGCTGTTTTTT
16,TRBJ2-3,TRBD2,-,TRBV6-6,CASSYRTSGRTDTQYF,TGTGCCAGCAGTTATCGGACTAGCGGGAGGACAGATACGCAGTATTTT
14,TRBJ2-5,-,once,TRBV9,CASSVAGGGETQYF,TGTGCCAGCAGCGTAGCGGGAGGGGGCGAGACCCAGTACTTC
15,TRBJ2-1,-,-,TRBV5-5,CASSLTLGTYNEQFF,TGTGCCAGCAGCTTGACCCTCGGGACTTACAATGAGCAGTTCTTC
16,TRBJ2-1,TRBD2,once,TRBV7-3,CASSPTGVSGRVGQFF,TGTGCCAGCAGCCCGACGGGGGTGAGCGGGAGGGTCGGGCAGTTCTTC
16,TRBJ2-1,TRBD2,-,TRBV9,CASSVPLAGGLDEQFF,TGTGCCAGCAGCGTACCACTAGCGGGGGGGCTCGATGAGCAGTTCTTC
13,TRBJ1-2,TRBD1,-,TRBV7-2,CASSASTGGIYTF,TGTGCCAGCAGCGCCTCAACAGGGGGCATCTACACCTTC
13,TRBJ1-1,TRBD1,-,TRBV7-6,CASSPSRGQGAFF,TGTGCCAGCAGCCCGAGCAGGGGGCAGGGTGCTTTCTTT
15,TRBJ2-7,TRBD2,-,TRBV27,CASSLASGIQRGQYF,TGTGCCAGCAGTTTGGCTAGCGGGATCCAAAGGGGGCAGTACTTC
15,TRBJ2-1,TRBD2,-,TRBV28,CASSLGGLASDEQFF,TGTGCCAGCAGTTTAGGGGGACTAGCTTCTGATGAGCAGTTCTTC
15,TRBJ1-4,-,-,TRBV6-5,CASRQGDATNEKLFF,TGTGCCAGCAGACAGGGCGATGCAACTAATGAAAAACTGTTTTTT
14,TRBJ1-5,-,-,TRBV10-3,CAIRGDTNNQPQHF,TGTGCCATCAGGGGGGACACTAACAATCAGCCCCAGCATTTT
14,TRBJ2-1,TRBD2,-,TRBV6-1,CASRTLAAGNEQFF,TGTGCCAGCAGAACACTAGCGGCCGGGAATGAGCAGTTCTTC
16,TRBJ1-2,TRBD1,-,TRBV9,CASSALLTGADYGYTF,TGTGCCAGCAGCGCCCTCCTGACAGGGGCGGACTATGGCTACACCTTC
15,TRBJ2-6,TRBD1,-,TRBV6-5,CASSPDRAGANVLTF,TGTGCCAGCAGCCCAGACAGGGCTGGGGCCAACGTCCTGACTTTC
13,TRBJ2-4,TRBD1,-,TRBV25-1,CASSEGDRGFRYF,TGTGCCAGCAGTGAAGGGGACAGGGGGTTTCGGTACTTC
17,TRBJ1-3,TRBD1,-,TRBV4-2,CASSGTGGDRSGNTIYF,TGTGCCAGCAGTGGGACAGGGGGCGATAGGTCTGGAAACACCATATATTTT
14,TRBJ2-7,-,-,TRBV7-2,CASSPQGGGYEQYF,TGTGCCAGCAGCCCCCAAGGGGGGGGGTACGAGCAGTACTTC
14,TRBJ2-5,-,-,TRBV7-8,CASSHRPLGETQYF,TGTGCCAGCAGCCACCGCCCCCTCGGGGAGACCCAGTACTTC
13,TRBJ2-1,TRBD2,-,TRBV7-2,CAGGLAGVNEQFF,TGTGCGGGGGGTCTAGCGGGAGTAAATGAGCAGTTCTTC
15,TRBJ1-5,TRBD1,-,TRBV15,CATSTNLGQIQPQHF,TGTGCCACCAGCACCAATCTGGGACAGATCCAGCCCCAGCATTTT
15,TRBJ1-1,TRBD1,once,TRBV19,CASSIVGQGGAEAFF,TGTGCCAGTAGTATAGTTGGACAGGGGGGCGCTGAAGCTTTCTTT
12,TRBJ2-3,-,-,TRBV4-1,CASSRILDTQYF,TGCGCCTCAAGCAGGATACTAGATACGCAGTATTTT
14,TRBJ2-7,TRBD1,-,TRBV7-7,CASSLGTGPYEQYF,TGTGCTAGCAGCTTAGGGACAGGACCCTACGAGCAGTACTTC
15,TRBJ1-2,-,-,TRBV2,CASSETRAPNYGYTF,TGTGCCAGCAGTGAAACCAGGGCCCCTAACTATGGCTACACCTTC
14,TRBJ2-5,-,-,TRBV5-6,CASSLIATRETQYF,TGTGCCAGCAGCTTGATAGCTACTAGGGAGACCCAGTACTTC
17,TRBJ2-7,-,-,TRBV4-1,CASSQGPLRGSAYEQYF,TGCGCCAGCAGCCAAGGGCCCCTAAGGGGGTCAGCCTACGAGCAGTACTTC
14,TRBJ2-7,TRBD2,-,TRBV6-5,CASSYRLAPYEQYF,TGTGCCAGCAGTTACAGACTAGCCCCCTACGAGCAGTACTTC
12,TRBJ2-1,-,-,TRBV6-6,CASSLSRGEQFF,TGTGCCAGCAGCCTAAGTCGAGGGGAGCAGTTCTTC
18,TRBJ2-1,TRBD2,once,TRBV27,CASSLSGSLADPYNEQFF,TGTGCCAGCAGTTTATCGGGAAGTCTAGCGGATCCCTACAATGAGCAGTTCTTC